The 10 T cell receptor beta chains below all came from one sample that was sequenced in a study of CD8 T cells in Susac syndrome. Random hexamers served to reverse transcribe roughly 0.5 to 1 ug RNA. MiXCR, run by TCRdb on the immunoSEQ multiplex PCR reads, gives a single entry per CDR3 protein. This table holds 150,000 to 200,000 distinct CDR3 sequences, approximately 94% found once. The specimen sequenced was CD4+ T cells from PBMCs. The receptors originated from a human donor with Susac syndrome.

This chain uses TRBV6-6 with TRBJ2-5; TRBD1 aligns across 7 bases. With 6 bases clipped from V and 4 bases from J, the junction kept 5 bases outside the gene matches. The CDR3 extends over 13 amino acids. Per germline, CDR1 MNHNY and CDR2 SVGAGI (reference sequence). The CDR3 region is CASREQGRETQYF. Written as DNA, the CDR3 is TGTGCCAGCAGAGAACAGGGGAGAGAGACCCAGTACTTC.

The CDR3 region has the DNA TGTGCCAGCAGCCAAAAGGCCGGGGAAGAGACCCAGTACTTC. Its translation is CASSQKAGEETQYF. The chain employs TRBV4-2 and TRBJ2-5; D perhaps matches TRBD2 (5 bases). This CDR3 is built from 14 residues. Deletions cut 2 bases from V and 3 bases from J, with 10 bases between. The germline V gene encodes CDR1 LGHNA and CDR2 YNFKEQ.

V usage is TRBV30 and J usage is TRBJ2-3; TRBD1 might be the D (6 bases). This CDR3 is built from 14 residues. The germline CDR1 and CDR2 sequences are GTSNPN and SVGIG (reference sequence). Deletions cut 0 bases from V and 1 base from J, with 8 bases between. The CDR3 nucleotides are TGTGCCTGGAGTGTAAAGGGGGGCACAGATACGCAGTATTTT. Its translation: CAWSVKGGTDTQYF.

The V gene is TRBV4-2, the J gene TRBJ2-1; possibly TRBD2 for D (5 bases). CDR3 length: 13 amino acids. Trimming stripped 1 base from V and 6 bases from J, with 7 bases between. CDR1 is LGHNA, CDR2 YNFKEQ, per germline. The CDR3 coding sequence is TGTGCCAGCAGCCAAGTTGGACTCAATGAGCAGTTCTTC. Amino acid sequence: CASSQVGLNEQFF.

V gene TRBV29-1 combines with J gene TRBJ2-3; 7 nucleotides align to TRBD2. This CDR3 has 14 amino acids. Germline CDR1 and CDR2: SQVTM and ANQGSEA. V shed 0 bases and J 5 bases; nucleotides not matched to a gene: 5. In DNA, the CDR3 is TGCAGCGTTGAAGATACGGGGGGAGGAGATACGCAGTATTTT. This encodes CSVEDTGGGDTQYF.

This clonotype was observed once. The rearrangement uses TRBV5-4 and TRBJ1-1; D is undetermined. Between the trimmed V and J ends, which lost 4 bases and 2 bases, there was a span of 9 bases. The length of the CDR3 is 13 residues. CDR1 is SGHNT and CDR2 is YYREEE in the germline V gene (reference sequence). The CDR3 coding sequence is TGTGCCAGCAGCACCGGGCAAAACACTGAAGCTTTCTTT. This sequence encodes CASSTGQNTEAFF.

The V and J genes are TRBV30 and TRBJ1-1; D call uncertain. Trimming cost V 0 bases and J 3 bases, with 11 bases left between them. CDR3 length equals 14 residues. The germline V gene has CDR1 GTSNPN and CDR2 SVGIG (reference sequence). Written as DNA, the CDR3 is TGTGCCTGGAGTGTACGACCGGAGGACACTGAAGCTTTCTTT. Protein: CAWSVRPEDTEAFF. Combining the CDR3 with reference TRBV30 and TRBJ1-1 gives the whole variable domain SQTIHQWPATLVQPVGSPLSLECTVEGTSNPNLYWYRQAAGRGLQLLFYSVGIGQISSEVPQNLSASRPQDRQFILSSKKLLLSDSGFYLCAWSVRPEDTEAFFGQGTRLTVV.

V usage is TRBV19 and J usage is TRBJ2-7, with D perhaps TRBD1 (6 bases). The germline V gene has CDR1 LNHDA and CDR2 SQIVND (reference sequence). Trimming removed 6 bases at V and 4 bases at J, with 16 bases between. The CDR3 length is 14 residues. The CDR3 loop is CASSNERQAYEQYF. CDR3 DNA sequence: TGTGCCAGTAGCAACGAGCGACAGGCTTACGAGCAGTACTTC.

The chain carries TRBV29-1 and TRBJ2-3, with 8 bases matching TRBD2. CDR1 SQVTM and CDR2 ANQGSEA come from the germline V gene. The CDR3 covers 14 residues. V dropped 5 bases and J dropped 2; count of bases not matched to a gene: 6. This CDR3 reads CSVPGAGDTDTQYF. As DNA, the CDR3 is TGCAGCGTTCCGGGAGCGGGAGACACAGATACGCAGTATTTT.

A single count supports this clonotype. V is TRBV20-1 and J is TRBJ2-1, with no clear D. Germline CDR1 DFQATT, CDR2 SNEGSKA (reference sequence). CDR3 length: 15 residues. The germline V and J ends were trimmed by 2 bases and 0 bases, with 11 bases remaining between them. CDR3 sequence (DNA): TGCAGTGCTAGAACTCCAGGAGTCTCCTACAATGAGCAGTTCTTC. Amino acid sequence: CSARTPGVSYNEQFF.